This is a list of T cell receptor beta chains from one sample in a study of graft-versus-host responses after intestinal transplantation. The table came from immunoSEQ multiplex PCR; TCRdb's copy has only in-frame clones and leaves some out. Of about 23,000 clones in the sample, 90% to 95% were seen once. This specimen consisted of PBMCs, obtained just over 38 days after intestinal transplant. The receptors here all came from a human patient who received an intestinal transplant, so some T cells may come from the graft donor. The CDR3 runs from the conserved cysteine through the conserved F or W. D genes are given only for firm matches. Size is stated for part of the rows, as once, few or many counts, or as a class when the clone is expanded.

.	TRBV15	TRBJ1-3	.	CATSGIRSGNTIYF	TGTGCCACCAGCGGAATACGCTCTGGAAACACCATATATTTT
once	TRBV5-1	TRBJ2-7	.	CASSLDGLEQYF	TGCGCCAGCAGCTTGGATGGGCTAGAGCAGTACTTC
.	TRBV5-1	TRBJ2-1	.	CASSPGTIYNEQFF	TGCGCCAGCAGCCCCGGGACGATCTACAATGAGCAGTTCTTC
.	TRBV4-1	TRBJ1-1	.	CASSQGDDTEAFF	TGCGCCAGCAGCCAGGGGGACGACACTGAAGCTTTCTTT
.	TRBV6-5	TRBJ2-1	.	CASSYRGRGPYNEQFF	TGTGCCAGCAGTTACCGGGGCAGGGGACCCTACAATGAGCAGTTCTTC
once	TRBV10-3	TRBJ2-3	.	CAISEFTRTDTQYF	TGTGCCATCAGTGAGTTTACTCGCACAGATACGCAGTATTTT
.	TRBV28	TRBJ2-5	TRBD1	CASSPRTGNQETQYF	TGTGCCAGCAGTCCACGGACAGGGAACCAAGAGACCCAGTACTTC
.	TRBV5-6	TRBJ2-1	.	CASSFTGLLGGVFF	TGTGCCAGCAGCTTTACCGGACTCCTGGGAGGTGTGTTCTTC
medium-sized	TRBV4-3	TRBJ1-4	TRBD1	CASSQDRGREKLFF	TGCGCCAGCAGCCAAGACAGGGGGCGGGAAAAACTGTTTTTT
.	TRBV9	TRBJ2-1	TRBD1	CASSGPGQAGLYEQFF	TGTGCCAGCAGCGGGCCGGGACAGGCTGGTCTATATGAGCAGTTCTTC
.	TRBV2	TRBJ1-1	.	CATLDRNTEAFF	TGTGCCACCTTGGACAGAAACACTGAAGCTTTCTTT
.	TRBV28	TRBJ2-3	.	CASIQKSHWADTQYF	TGTGCCAGCATTCAAAAGTCCCATTGGGCAGATACGCAGTATTTT
.	TRBV7-9	TRBJ1-2	TRBD1	CASSSQSTGQGSDYGYTF	TGTGCCAGCAGCTCTCAATCCACCGGACAGGGGTCGGACTATGGCTACACCTTC
.	TRBV5-1	TRBJ2-2	TRBD2	CASSFVGRAPGELFF	TGCGCCAGCAGCTTTGTCGGGAGGGCCCCCGGGGAGCTGTTTTTT
.	TRBV10-1	TRBJ2-7	TRBD1	CASSESHPTGCSYEQYF	TGCGCCAGCAGTGAGTCGCACCCGACAGGGTGCTCCTACGAGCAGTACTTC
.	TRBV18	TRBJ1-2	TRBD1	CASRSGQPNYGYTF	TGTGCCAGCAGATCGGGACAGCCTAACTATGGCTACACCTTC
.	TRBV19	TRBJ1-2	.	CASSPGVGYGYTF	TGTGCCAGTAGCCCCGGGGTGGGCTATGGCTACACCTTC
.	TRBV10-3	TRBJ1-5	.	CAISESGGQPQHF	TGTGCCATCAGTGAGTCAGGTGGTCAGCCCCAGCATTTT
.	TRBV4-3	TRBJ2-7	.	CASSQDQVREQYF	TGCGCCAGCAGCCAAGATCAGGTCCGCGAGCAGTACTTC
.	TRBV29-1	TRBJ1-2	.	CSVGGGLKPNYGYTF	TGCAGCGTCGGGGGGGGGTTAAAGCCCAACTATGGCTACACCTTC
.	TRBV28	TRBJ2-7	TRBD1	CASSLPTGDLVHEQYF	TGTGCCAGCAGTTTACCGACAGGGGACCTTGTGCACGAGCAGTACTTC
.	TRBV28	TRBJ2-2	TRBD2	CASSLAGLLAGGTGELFF	TGTGCCAGCAGTTTGGCAGGGTTACTAGCGGGAGGCACCGGGGAGCTGTTTTTT
.	TRBV7-9	TRBJ2-4	.	CASSLGLNIQYF	TGTGCCAGCAGCTTAGGGTTAAACATTCAGTACTTC
.	TRBV27	TRBJ2-7	.	CASSLLWYEQYF	TGTGCCAGCAGTTTACTATGGTACGAGCAGTACTTC
.	TRBV18	TRBJ2-5	.	CASSPGLRETQYF	TGTGCCAGCTCACCGGGGCTTAGGGAGACCCAGTACTTC
once	TRBV11-2	TRBJ1-2	.	CASSFPTGSPYGYTF	TGTGCCAGCAGCTTTCCGACAGGATCCCCCTATGGCTACACCTTC
.	TRBV18	TRBJ1-2	TRBD1	CASSPLDRGNYGYTF	TGTGCCAGCTCACCACTCGACAGGGGCAACTATGGCTACACCTTC
.	TRBV4-1	TRBJ2-1	.	CASSQDPASSFYNEQFF	TGCGCCAGCAGCCAAGATCCGGCCTCCTCATTCTACAATGAGCAGTTCTTC
.	TRBV11-2	TRBJ1-4	.	CASSFFHRYKEKLFF	TGTGCCAGCAGCTTTTTCCACAGGTATAAGGAAAAACTGTTTTTT
few	TRBV6-4	TRBJ2-3	TRBD1	CASSVFPGQGNTDTQYF	TGTGCCAGCAGTGTCTTCCCGGGACAGGGGAACACAGATACGCAGTATTTT
few	TRBV7-9	TRBJ1-4	TRBD1	CASSLDRGREKLFF	TGTGCCAGCAGCTTAGACAGGGGGCGCGAAAAACTGTTTTTT
.	TRBV11-2	TRBJ1-1	.	CASSLSNTEAFF	TGTGCCAGCAGCTTGTCAAACACTGAAGCTTTCTTT
.	TRBV15	TRBJ2-1	.	CATSWSGRSPYNEQFF	TGTGCCACCAGCTGGTCAGGGAGGTCCCCCTACAATGAGCAGTTCTTC
once	TRBV5-1	TRBJ1-2	.	CASSSRPTNYGYTF	TGCGCCAGCAGCTCCCGGCCCACTAACTATGGCTACACCTTC
.	TRBV7-9	TRBJ2-7	TRBD2	CASSFSGREYEQYF	TGTGCCAGCAGCTTTAGCGGGAGGGAATACGAGCAGTACTTC
.	TRBV27	TRBJ1-2	.	CASTSTGSQKNYGYTF	TGTGCCAGCACCTCGACCGGATCCCAGAAGAACTATGGCTACACCTTC
.	TRBV27	TRBJ2-1	.	CASSLFNHNEQFF	TGTGCCAGCAGTTTATTTAATCACAATGAGCAGTTCTTC
.	TRBV27	TRBJ2-7	.	CASSLTGAYEQYF	TGTGCCAGCAGTTTAACGGGGGCCTACGAGCAGTACTTC
.	TRBV25-1	TRBJ1-2	TRBD1	CASSGQGVGGYTF	TGTGCCAGCAGTGGACAGGGTGTCGGTGGCTACACCTTC
once	TRBV28	TRBJ2-7	.	CASSLQQPYEQYF	TGTGCCAGCAGTTTACAACAGCCCTACGAGCAGTACTTC
.	TRBV9	TRBJ2-2	TRBD2	CASSVGLAGGPTGELFF	TGTGCCAGCAGCGTCGGGCTAGCGGGAGGCCCCACCGGGGAGCTGTTTTTT
.	TRBV4-1	TRBJ2-7	.	CASQVIGRLEQYF	TGCGCCAGTCAAGTTATTGGACGCCTCGAGCAGTACTTC
once	TRBV9	TRBJ2-5	.	CASSEGGEETQYF	TGTGCCAGCAGCGAGGGGGGCGAGGAGACCCAGTACTTC
.	TRBV4-3	TRBJ2-5	.	CASSQETWTNLGKTQYF	TGCGCCAGCAGCCAAGAAACTTGGACGAACCTCGGGAAGACCCAGTACTTC
.	TRBV27	TRBJ2-3	TRBD2	CASRRAGERTDTQYF	TGTGCCAGCAGGAGAGCGGGAGAGCGCACAGATACGCAGTATTTT
.	TRBV5-1	TRBJ1-1	.	CASSTRRGRTEAFF	TGCGCCAGCAGCACGCGACGGGGAAGAACTGAAGCTTTCTTT
.	TRBV11-2	TRBJ2-7	.	CASSMGPRSSYEQYF	TGTGCCAGCAGCATGGGACCGAGGAGCTCCTACGAGCAGTACTTC
.	TRBV7-2	TRBJ2-7	.	CASSLWQDYSYEQYF	TGTGCCAGCAGCTTATGGCAGGACTACTCCTACGAGCAGTACTTC
.	TRBV7-2	TRBJ2-3	.	CASSQFPAGRGTDTQYF	TGTGCCAGCAGCCAGTTTCCCGCGGGGCGAGGCACAGATACGCAGTATTTT
.	TRBV13	TRBJ2-1	.	CASSSSGPRRYEQFF	TGTGCCAGCAGCTCCAGCGGGCCCCGCAGGTATGAGCAGTTCTTC
.	TRBV27	TRBJ2-3	.	CASSLDPGRSTDTQYF	TGTGCCAGCAGTTTGGATCCGGGACGGAGCACAGATACGCAGTATTTT
.	TRBV7-8	TRBJ1-5	.	CASSPPGPQHF	TGTGCCAGCAGCCCACCAGGGCCCCAGCATTTT
.	TRBV2	TRBJ2-7	.	CASLLSPYEQYF	TGTGCCAGCTTACTTTCTCCCTACGAGCAGTACTTC
.	TRBV11-2	TRBJ2-7	.	CASSLEVAPSYEQYF	TGTGCCAGCAGCTTAGAGGTAGCCCCGTCCTACGAGCAGTACTTC